The entry that follows covers one T cell receptor (beta chain) sequence. Antigen specificity is unknown. This specimen comes from a study of blood T cells in healthy people across ages. Study-level information: With template switching, about one barcoded beta molecule was captured per two T cells. Study-level points and caveats: It was not possible, with unsorted PBMCs, to conclusively compare naive and antigen-experienced cells.

The CDR3 runs to 13 residues. V lost 2 bases and J lost 6, with 7 bases in between. The germline V gene encodes CDR1 LNHDA and CDR2 SQIVND (reference sequence). Donors were healthy Caucasian individuals from Russia aged roughly 6 to 90. The use of a sample-barcoded 5' primer and a J-beta primer mix characterized a second PCR of roughly 7 to 11 cycles. MiXCR, applied by TCRdb to the 5' RACE reads, yields one record per CDR3 protein. The sample consists of more than 650,000 distinct CDR3 sequences, about 20% of them appearing once. Sequencing was carried out using blood. The chain recombines TRBV19 with TRBJ2-2; D gene ambiguous. The receptor comes from a man in his 70s in good health. CDR3 nucleotides: TGTGCCAGTAGTATACTAGTCTCCGGGGAGCTGTTTTTT. This codes for CASSILVSGELFF.